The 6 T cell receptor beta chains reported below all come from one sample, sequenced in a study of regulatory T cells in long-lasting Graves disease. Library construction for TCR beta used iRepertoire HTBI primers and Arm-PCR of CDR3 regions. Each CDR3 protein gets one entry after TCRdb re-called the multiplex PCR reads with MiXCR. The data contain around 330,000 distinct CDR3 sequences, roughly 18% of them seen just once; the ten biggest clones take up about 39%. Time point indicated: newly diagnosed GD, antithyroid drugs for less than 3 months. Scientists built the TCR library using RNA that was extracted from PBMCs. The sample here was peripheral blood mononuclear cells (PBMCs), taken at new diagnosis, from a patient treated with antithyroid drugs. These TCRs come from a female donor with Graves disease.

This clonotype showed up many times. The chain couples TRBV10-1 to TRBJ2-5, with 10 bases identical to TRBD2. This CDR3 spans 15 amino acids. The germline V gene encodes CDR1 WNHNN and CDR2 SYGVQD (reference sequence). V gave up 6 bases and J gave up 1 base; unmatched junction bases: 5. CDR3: CASSSSGSPQETQYF. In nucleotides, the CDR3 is TGCGCCAGCAGCTCTAGCGGGAGTCCCCAAGAGACCCAGTACTTC.

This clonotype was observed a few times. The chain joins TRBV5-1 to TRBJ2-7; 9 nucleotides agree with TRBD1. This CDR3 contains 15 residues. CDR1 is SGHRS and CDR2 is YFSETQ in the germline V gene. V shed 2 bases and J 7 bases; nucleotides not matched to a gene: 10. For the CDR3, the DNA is TGCGCCAGCAGCTTCGGACAGGGGAAATCAGGGGAGCAGTACTTC. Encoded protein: CASSFGQGKSGEQYF.

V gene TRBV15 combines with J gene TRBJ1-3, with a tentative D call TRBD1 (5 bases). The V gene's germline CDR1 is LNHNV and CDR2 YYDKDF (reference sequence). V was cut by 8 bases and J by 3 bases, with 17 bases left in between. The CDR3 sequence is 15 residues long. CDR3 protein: CATAEGGQGGNTIYF. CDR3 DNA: TGTGCCACCGCCGAGGGAGGGCAGGGTGGAAACACCATATATTTT.

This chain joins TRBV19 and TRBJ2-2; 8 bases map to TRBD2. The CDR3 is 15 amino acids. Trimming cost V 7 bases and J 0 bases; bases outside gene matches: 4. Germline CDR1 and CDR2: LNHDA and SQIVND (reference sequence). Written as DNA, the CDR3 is TGTGCCAGTATTAATAGCGGGACGAACACCGGGGAGCTGTTTTTT. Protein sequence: CASINSGTNTGELFF.

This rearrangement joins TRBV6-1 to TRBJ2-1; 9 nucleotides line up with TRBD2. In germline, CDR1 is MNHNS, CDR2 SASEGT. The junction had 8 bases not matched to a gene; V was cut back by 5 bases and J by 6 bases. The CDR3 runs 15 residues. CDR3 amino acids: CASSTPGLAFNEQFF. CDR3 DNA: TGTGCCAGCAGTACGCCGGGACTAGCCTTCAATGAGCAGTTCTTC.

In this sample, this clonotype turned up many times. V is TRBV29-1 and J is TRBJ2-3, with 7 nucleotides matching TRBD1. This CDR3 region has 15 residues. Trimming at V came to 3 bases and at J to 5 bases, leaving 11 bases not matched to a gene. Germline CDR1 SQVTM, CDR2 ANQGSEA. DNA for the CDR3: TGCAGCGTTGATATAAGGGACAGATCGGAAGATACGCAGTATTTT. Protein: CSVDIRDRSEDTQYF.